The following is a T cell receptor beta chain sequence with its context. Its cognate antigen is unknown. The data derive from a study of cytomegalovirus exposure and HLA in healthy donors. Study results and limitations: One variant, a missense change in DCLRE1C, was linked in a later analysis to TCR beta V- and J-gene trimming.

The CDR3 has 13 residues. Losses at the gene ends were 0 bases for V and 11 bases for J; bases not matched to a gene: 8. Germline CDR1 and CDR2: GTSNPN and SVGIG (reference sequence). PCR was performed using 60 Vbeta and 13 Jbeta primers. TCRdb keeps only in-frame clones here, not all; method: immunoSEQ multiplex PCR. The data contain more than 95,000 clones, roughly 73% of them singletons. Healthy donors of bone marrow made up the group. The source material was PBMCs. This TCR derives from a man aged 55 to 70 in good health and CMV-seropositive. V is TRBV30 and J is TRBJ1-1; 8 bases agree with TRBD1. The CDR3 nucleotides are TGTGCCTGGAGTGTCCCTTCGACAGGGGTTGCTTTCTTT. Translated: CAWSVPSTGVAFF.